Presented here are 30 T cell receptor beta chains from one specimen sequenced in a study of T cells in Graves' hyperthyroidism and ophthalmopathy. The investigators amplified TCR beta CDR3 regions from RNA transcripts. HTBI primers were employed in a first-round RT-PCR of the TCR CDR3. TCRdb reprocessed the multiplex PCR reads via MiXCR and lists one record per CDR3 protein. This table has 200,000 to 300,000 distinct CDR3 sequences, roughly a quarter appearing once. The sample was blood. The receptors originated from a woman in her thirties or forties with Graves' ophthalmopathy.

There are many counts of this clonotype. The chain uses TRBV2 and TRBJ1-5; unclear D gene. The ends were cut back, 6 bases at V and 7 bases at J, with 10 bases in the middle. This CDR3 comprises 12 residues. The germline CDR1 and CDR2 sequences are SNHLY and FYNNEI. The DNA for the CDR3 is TGTGCCAGCAGCTCCTTAAGACAGCCCCAGCATTTT. This translates into CASSSLRQPQHF.

There are many counts of this clonotype. V and J are TRBV18 and TRBJ2-5; D gene ambiguous. CDR3 size: 14 residues. From germline, CDR1 is KGHSH and CDR2 LQKENI. V was cut by 2 bases and J by 1 base, with 8 bases left in between. The CDR3, as DNA: TGTGCCAGCTCACCAATGGGTCTCCAAGAGACCCAGTACTTC. Protein product: CASSPMGLQETQYF.

The sample holds many counts of this clonotype. This rearrangement joins TRBV27 to TRBJ1-1; D remains ambiguous. Germline V gives CDR1 MNHEY, CDR2 SMNVEV (reference sequence). Deletions cut 2 bases from V and 4 bases from J, with 11 bases between. CDR3 size: 14 residues. In DNA form, the CDR3 reads TGTGCCAGCAGTTTACTAGGGCCGGGCACTGAAGCTTTCTTT. Encoded protein: CASSLLGPGTEAFF.

This clonotype was recorded many times. V usage is TRBV30 and J usage is TRBJ1-1; D is possibly TRBD1 (6 bases). Germline values: CDR1 GTSNPN, CDR2 SVGIG (reference sequence). Trimming shortened V by 4 bases and J by 5 bases, and 11 bases separated the two germline ends. The CDR3 is made up of 12 amino acids. The CDR3 reads CAWIPGVTEAFF. Here the CDR3 DNA reads TGTGCCTGGATTCCAGGGGTAACTGAAGCTTTCTTT.

There are many counts of this clonotype. The V gene is TRBV28, the J gene TRBJ2-7; 7 bases map to TRBD1. Trimming cost V 6 bases and J 1 base; bases outside gene matches: 6. The CDR3 has 14 residues. Germline V gene lookup returns CDR1 MDHEN and CDR2 SYDVKM. The CDR3 reads CASSFGTVSYEQYF. The CDR3 coding sequence is TGTGCCAGCAGCTTCGGGACAGTTTCCTACGAGCAGTACTTC.

This clonotype was seen ten or more times. The rearrangement links TRBV9 to TRBJ2-3; D is possibly TRBD1 (6 bases). V lost 1 base and J lost 6, with 12 bases in between. The CDR3 sequence is 14 residues long. Per the germline V gene, CDR1 is SGDLS and CDR2 is YYNGEE. The CDR3 here is CASSVTGNLDTQYF. The CDR3, as DNA: TGTGCCAGCAGCGTAACAGGGAACCTGGATACGCAGTATTTT.

The table lists this clonotype with a count of one. The chain combines TRBV12-3 or TRBV12-4 with TRBJ2-5, with TRBD2 identical over 11 bases. The CDR3 contains 16 residues. V lost 3 bases, J lost 5 bases, and 8 bases stayed unmatched. The CDR3 sequence is CASSFRLAGGAETQYF. CDR3 coding DNA: TGTGCCAGCAGTTTTCGGCTAGCGGGAGGCGCGGAGACCCAGTACTTC.

The chain couples TRBV12-3 or TRBV12-4 to TRBJ1-5, with TRBD1 matching over 7 bases. V was clipped by 5 bases and J by 5 bases; unmatched bases: 9. This CDR3 has 15 amino acids. The CDR3 here is CASSALRQGDQPQHF. The CDR3 DNA reads as TGTGCCAGCAGTGCGCTGCGCCAGGGGGATCAGCCCCAGCATTTT.

Many counts were recorded for this clonotype. The chain employs TRBV6-5 and TRBJ2-2; 9 nucleotides agree with TRBD1. Trimming at V came to 7 bases and at J to 8 bases, leaving 8 bases not matched to a gene. The CDR3 sequence is 14 residues long. Germline V CDR1 and CDR2: MNHEY, SVGAGI. CDR3 DNA sequence: TGTGCCAGCATCTTACAGGGGGCGACGGGGGAGCTGTTTTTT. Translation: CASILQGATGELFF.

This clonotype was detected ten times or more. The rearrangement links TRBV6-1 to TRBJ2-5, with 7 bases that match TRBD2. The germline V gene has CDR1 MNHNS and CDR2 SASEGT. Trimming removed 2 bases from V and 5 bases from J; junction bases left unmatched: 8. This CDR3 spans 15 amino acids. Here the CDR3 DNA reads TGTGCCAGCAGTGAATGGGGGGGGTTCGGTGAGACCCAGTACTTC. This gives the protein CASSEWGGFGETQYF.

The chain employs TRBV12-3 or TRBV12-4 and TRBJ2-7; D not certain. The CDR3 covers 14 residues. Trimming left V 0 bases short and J 5 bases short, with 11 bases between. This CDR3 is CASSLADLINEQYF. The CDR3 coding sequence is TGTGCCAGCAGTTTAGCGGACCTTATTAACGAGCAGTACTTC.

The gene calls are TRBV28 and TRBJ2-7; D perhaps matches TRBD2 (6 bases). The CDR3 length is 16 residues. In germline, CDR1 is MDHEN, CDR2 SYDVKM. V gave up 6 bases and J gave up 4 bases, with 22 bases separating them. CDR3 DNA sequence: TGTGCCAGCAGCCCTTATGGTTGGGAGGAATTTTACGAGCAGTACTTC. This translates into CASSPYGWEEFYEQYF.

This clonotype was seen many times. This CDR3 is CASSTPGQGRGMELFF. DNA of the CDR3: TGTGCCAGCAGTACTCCGGGACAGGGGCGTGGAATGGAGCTGTTTTTT. This rearrangement joins TRBV27 to TRBJ2-2; TRBD1 matches at 10 bases. The J segment lost 10 bases and the V segment lost 5 bases, leaving 13 bases of the junction unmatched. This CDR3 is built from 16 residues. Per the germline V gene, CDR1 is MNHEY and CDR2 is SMNVEV (reference sequence).

The chain is built from TRBV15 and TRBJ2-7; D may be TRBD1 (5 bases). V was shortened by 0 bases and J by 3 bases, with 9 bases between the two germline ends. In germline, CDR1 is LNHNV, CDR2 YYDKDF (reference sequence). This CDR3 is 14 amino acids long. CDR3 residues: CATSRDWGLYEQYF. In nucleotides, the CDR3 is TGTGCCACCAGCAGAGATTGGGGCCTCTACGAGCAGTACTTC.

At least ten counts were recorded for this clonotype. The chain carries TRBV27 and TRBJ2-4; 8 bases align to TRBD2. Looked up from germline, CDR1 is MNHEY and CDR2 is SMNVEV (reference sequence). This CDR3 spans 18 amino acids. Trimming at V came to 2 bases and at J to 1 base, leaving 10 bases not matched to a gene. This CDR3 reads CASSLGGAGVRAKNIQYF. DNA of the CDR3: TGTGCCAGCAGTTTAGGGGGAGCGGGAGTGCGGGCCAAAAACATTCAGTACTTC.

In its sample, this clonotype was seen a few times. The chain couples TRBV3-1 to TRBJ1-1, with D perhaps matching TRBD1 (5 bases). This CDR3 is built from 14 residues. V was shortened by 1 base and J by 1 base, with 7 bases between the two germline ends. CDR1 is LGHDT and CDR2 is YNNKEL in the germline V gene (reference sequence). The CDR3 DNA reads as TGTGCCAGCAGCCAAGGACAGCCGAACACTGAAGCTTTCTTT. Residues: CASSQGQPNTEAFF. The entire variable domain, with the rest obtained from reference TRBV3-1 and TRBJ1-1, is as follows: DTAVSQTPKYLVTQMGNDKSIKCEQNLGHDTMYWYKQDSKKFLKIMFSYNNKELIINETVPNRFSPKSPDKAHLNLHINSLELGDSAVYFCASSQGQPNTEAFFGQGTRLTVV.

In its sample, this clonotype was seen many times. The chain is built from TRBV6-1 and TRBJ1-1, with 9 bases fitting TRBD1. J lost 3 bases, V lost 7 bases, and 6 bases had no gene match. Per the germline V gene, CDR1 is MNHNS and CDR2 is SASEGT. This CDR3 has 14 amino acids. The CDR3 region is CASTTGGKYTEAFF. The CDR3 bases are TGTGCCAGCACTACAGGGGGCAAATACACTGAAGCTTTCTTT.

Worth noting for this clonotype: A junction boundary mismatches the germline segment, possibly from a read error. The gene calls are TRBV6-1 and TRBJ2-7; 9 bases agree with TRBD1. CDR3 length: 15 residues. Germline V gene data show CDR1 as MNHNS and CDR2 as SASEGT. For the CDR3, the DNA is TGTGCTAGCAGAACATCGGGACAGGGAGTGGTTGAGCAGTACTTC. It translates to CASRTSGQGVVEQYF.

This clonotype was detected ten times or more. The chain employs TRBV7-6 and TRBJ1-1; 11 bases are shared with TRBD1. Germline V gives CDR1 SGHVS, CDR2 FNYEAQ. V trimming: 4 bases; J trimming: 7 bases; junction bases outside the gene matches: 2. The length of the CDR3 is 13 residues. The CDR3 spells CASSSGQGVEAFF. The CDR3 DNA sequence: TGTGCCAGCAGCTCGGGACAGGGGGTTGAAGCTTTCTTT.

In this sample, this clonotype turned up a few times. The CDR3 region is CASSNLAGAFLTDTQYF. In DNA, the CDR3 is TGTGCCAGCAGTAATCTAGCGGGAGCGTTTTTGACAGATACGCAGTATTTT. The chain is built from TRBV28 and TRBJ2-3; 10 bases fit TRBD2. CDR1 is MDHEN and CDR2 is SYDVKM in the germline V gene. The trim removed 5 bases at V and 3 bases at J, leaving 11 bases unmatched. The length of the CDR3 is 17 residues. Filled out from reference TRBV28 and TRBJ2-3, the complete variable domain reads DVKVTQSSRYLVKRTGEKVFLECVQDMDHENMFWYRQDPGLGLRLIYFSYDVKMKEKGDIPEGYSVSREKKERFSLILESASTNQTSMYLCASSNLAGAFLTDTQYFGPGTRLTVL.

This clonotype has a count of ten or more. The genes are TRBV5-6 and TRBJ1-1; TRBD1 matches 9 bases. Germline CDR1 is SGHDT and CDR2 is YYEEEE. The CDR3 consists of 16 residues. With 0 bases clipped from V and 3 bases from J, the junction kept 6 bases outside the gene matches. CDR3 nucleotides: TGTGCCAGCAGCTTGGACAGGGGGCCTGGGGACACTGAAGCTTTCTTT. Encoded protein: CASSLDRGPGDTEAFF.

In this sample, this clonotype turned up once. The chain recombines TRBV6-2 or TRBV6-3 with TRBJ2-7, with a tentative D call TRBD2 (6 bases). The CDR3 has 12 residues. Trimming cost V 6 bases and J 5 bases, with 11 bases left between them. The V gene's germline CDR1 is MNHEY and CDR2 SVGEGT. The chain's CDR3 is CASRQRVHEQYF. The CDR3 nucleotides read TGTGCCAGCAGGCAGCGGGTCCACGAGCAGTACTTC.

Ten or more counts support this clonotype. The V and J genes are TRBV11-2 and TRBJ1-5, with 10 bases identical to TRBD1. With 4 bases clipped from V and 9 bases from J, the junction kept 9 bases outside the gene matches. Germline assignment: CDR1 SGHAT and CDR2 FQNNGV. This CDR3 has 15 amino acids. The CDR3 DNA reads as TGTGCCAGCAGCTCGGGGACAGGGGCCCTGGGGCCCCAGCATTTT. It codes for CASSSGTGALGPQHF.

This clonotype occurred many times. The rearrangement uses TRBV6-2 or TRBV6-3 and TRBJ2-7; 9 bases are shared with TRBD1. CDR3 length: 18 residues. Looked up from germline, CDR1 is MNHEY and CDR2 is SVGEGT. V was clipped by 8 bases and J by 0 bases; unmatched bases: 17. CDR3: CASGTPGQGTTLSYEQYF. CDR3 coding DNA: TGTGCCAGCGGTACACCGGGACAGGGAACCACCCTCTCCTACGAGCAGTACTTC.

In its sample, this clonotype was seen many times. The chain employs TRBV28 and TRBJ2-2, with D uncertain. Per germline, CDR1 MDHEN and CDR2 SYDVKM. The CDR3 consists of 15 residues. The V gene lost 2 bases and the J gene lost 1 base, with 8 bases spanning the gap. Here the CDR3 DNA reads TGTGCCAGCAGTTTAGACCTGCAGAACACCGGGGAGCTGTTTTTT. This gives the protein CASSLDLQNTGELFF.

This clonotype showed up many times. This chain links TRBV29-1 with TRBJ1-1, with 7 positions matching TRBD1. V shed 6 bases and J 1 base; nucleotides not matched to a gene: 11. Germline V CDR1 and CDR2: SQVTM, ANQGSEA. The CDR3 has 15 residues. The CDR3 DNA sequence: TGCAGCGTGATTTTGGCCCCAGGGGGGAACACTGAAGCTTTCTTT. This codes for CSVILAPGGNTEAFF. Full variable domain (remainder filled in from reference TRBV29-1 and TRBJ1-1): SAVISQKPSRDICQRGTSLTIQCQVDSQVTMMFWYRQQPGQSLTLIATANQGSEATYESGFVIDKFPISRPNLTFSTLTVSNMSPEDSSIYLCSVILAPGGNTEAFFGQGTRLTVV.

This clonotype came up a few times. This chain connects TRBV10-3 to TRBJ2-5; D is perhaps TRBD1 or TRBD2 (5 bases each). V lost 2 bases to trimming and J lost 2 bases, with 21 bases between them. This CDR3 is built from 18 residues. Germline V gene data show CDR1 as ENHRY and CDR2 as SYGVKD. CDR3 sequence reads: CAISEANYEGTAQETQYF. The CDR3 bases are TGTGCCATCAGTGAGGCTAATTACGAGGGGACGGCGCAAGAGACCCAGTACTTC.

This clonotype has at least ten counts. The rearrangement links TRBV12-3 or TRBV12-4 to TRBJ2-7; D may be TRBD2 (5 bases). CDR3 length: 12 amino acids. Trimming left V 7 bases short and J 3 bases short, with 10 bases between. The CDR3 DNA reads as TGTGCCAGCAATCAAGGAGGCTACGAGCAGTACTTC. It encodes CASNQGGYEQYF.

This clonotype came up many times. V usage is TRBV20-1 and J usage is TRBJ2-5; a weak D match, TRBD1 (6 bases). The CDR3 spans 15 residues. Between the trimmed V and J ends, which lost 3 bases and 2 bases, there was a span of 16 bases. CDR1 and CDR2 (germline): DFQATT, SNEGSKA (reference sequence). The CDR3 DNA reads as TGCAGTGCTAGTATATCTGGGGGCTTTCAAGAGACCCAGTACTTC. Translating it yields CSASISGGFQETQYF.

Many counts were recorded for this clonotype. The chain links TRBV4-1 to TRBJ1-2; D remains ambiguous. Between the trimmed V and J ends, which lost 1 base and 4 bases, there was a span of 4 bases. Germline V gives CDR1 MGHRA, CDR2 YSYEKL. This CDR3 has 12 amino acids. CDR3 coding DNA: TGCGCCAGCAGCCAAGCCAGCTATGGCTACACCTTC. This gives the protein CASSQASYGYTF.